The rows below give T cell receptor beta chains drawn from one sample of a study of cytomegalovirus exposure and HLA in healthy donors. Libraries were prepared by immunoSEQ multiplex PCR; TCRdb keeps only in-frame clonotypes and omits some of them. This table holds about 86,000 clones, approximately 74% found once. Specimen: PBMCs. These receptor sequences come from a woman in her 50s in good health and CMV-seropositive. Each CDR3 is given with its conserved first and last residue. The D gene is left open where the match is weak. Expanded clones get a size class; other rows say once, few or many, or leave the size out.

d_gene	v_gene	abundance	j_gene	CDR3aa	CDR3nt
TRBD1	TRBV10-3	-	TRBJ2-3	CAISGDRGFTDTQYF	TGTGCCATCAGTGGGGACAGGGGGTTCACAGATACGCAGTATTTT
-	TRBV2	few	TRBJ1-2	CASSLGAYGYTF	TGTGCCAGCAGTCTAGGGGCCTATGGCTACACCTTC
TRBD1	TRBV15	-	TRBJ2-7	CATSRDGTGGTMQYF	TGTGCCACCAGCAGAGATGGGACAGGGGGAACTATGCAGTACTTC
TRBD1	TRBV13	-	TRBJ2-5	CASSLSPQTGARQYF	TGTGCCAGCAGCTTATCCCCCCAGACAGGGGCTAGACAGTACTTC
TRBD1	TRBV11-2	-	TRBJ2-7	CASSRRTGGSYEQYF	TGTGCCAGCAGCCGACGGACAGGGGGCTCCTACGAGCAGTACTTC
-	TRBV11-2	-	TRBJ2-7	CASSFASSYSYEQYF	TGTGCCAGCAGCTTTGCTAGCTCGTACTCCTACGAGCAGTACTTC
-	TRBV9	-	TRBJ1-2	CASSARGYGYTF	TGTGCCAGCAGCGCCCGAGGGTATGGCTACACCTTC
TRBD2	TRBV7-3	few	TRBJ2-7	CASSLKRASGSREQYF	TGTGCCAGCAGCCTCAAACGGGCTAGCGGGAGCCGGGAGCAGTACTTC
-	TRBV29-1	-	TRBJ2-3	CSVAQISTDTQYF	TGCAGCGTCGCACAGATAAGCACAGATACGCAGTATTTT
-	TRBV5-1	-	TRBJ2-3	CASSTGQTTDTQYF	TGCGCCAGCAGCACAGGACAGACCACAGATACGCAGTATTTT
-	TRBV5-1	-	TRBJ1-3	CASSTTGRENTIYF	TGCGCCAGCAGCACCACAGGGCGAGAAAACACCATATATTTT
TRBD2	TRBV7-6	once	TRBJ2-1	CASSLEAGNSYNEQFF	TGTGCCAGCAGCTTAGAAGCGGGAAACTCCTACAATGAGCAGTTCTTC
-	TRBV14	-	TRBJ1-5	CASSLFAGQPQHF	TGTGCCAGCAGCCTGTTCGCAGGGCAGCCCCAGCATTTT
TRBD1	TRBV30	-	TRBJ2-7	CAWSVGQGRYEQYF	TGTGCCTGGAGTGTAGGACAGGGTCGATACGAGCAGTACTTC
TRBD1	TRBV30	-	TRBJ1-3	CAWRDRGQGGNTIYF	TGTGCCTGGAGAGACAGGGGGCAGGGAGGAAACACCATATATTTT
-	TRBV7-3	-	TRBJ2-1	CASSSGLYNEQFF	TGTGCCAGCAGCTCGGGACTCTACAATGAGCAGTTCTTC
TRBD1	TRBV9	-	TRBJ2-6	CASSFRTGPLSGANVLTF	TGTGCCAGCAGCTTCCGGACAGGGCCCCTCTCTGGGGCCAACGTCCTGACTTTC
-	TRBV6-5	-	TRBJ2-7	CASSYSGAGAYEQYF	TGTGCCAGCAGTTATAGCGGCGCTGGCGCCTACGAGCAGTACTTC
TRBD2	TRBV5-1	-	TRBJ2-5	CASSPGLAGGETQYF	TGCGCCAGCAGCCCCGGACTAGCGGGAGGAGAGACCCAGTACTTC
TRBD2	TRBV4-1	-	TRBJ2-3	CASSQEAGTRIDTQYF	TGCGCCAGCAGCCAAGAGGCCGGGACTAGAATAGATACGCAGTATTTT
TRBD1	TRBV11-2	-	TRBJ1-4	CASSLGQSATNEKLFF	TGTGCCAGCAGCTTGGGACAGTCCGCAACTAATGAAAAACTGTTTTTT
-	TRBV21-1	-	TRBJ1-1	CASSQGGGNTEAFF	TGTGCCAGCAGTCAAGGGGGGGGCAACACTGAAGCTTTCTTT